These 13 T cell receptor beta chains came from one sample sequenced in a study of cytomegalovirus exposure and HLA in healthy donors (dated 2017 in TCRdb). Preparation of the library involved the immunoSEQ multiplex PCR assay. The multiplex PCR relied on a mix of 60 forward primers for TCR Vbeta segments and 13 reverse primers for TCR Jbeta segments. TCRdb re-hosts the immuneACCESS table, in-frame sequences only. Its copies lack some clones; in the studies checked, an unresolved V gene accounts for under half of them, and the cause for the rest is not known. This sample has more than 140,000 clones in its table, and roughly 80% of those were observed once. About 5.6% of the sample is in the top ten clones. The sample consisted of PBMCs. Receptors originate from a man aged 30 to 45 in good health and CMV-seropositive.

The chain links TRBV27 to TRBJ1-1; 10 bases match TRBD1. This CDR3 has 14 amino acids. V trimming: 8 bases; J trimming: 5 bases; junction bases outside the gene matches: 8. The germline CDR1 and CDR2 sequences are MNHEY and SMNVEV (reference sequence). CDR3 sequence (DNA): TGTGCCAGCCGACAGGGGGCGTATGAGACTGAAGCTTTCTTT. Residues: CASRQGAYETEAFF.

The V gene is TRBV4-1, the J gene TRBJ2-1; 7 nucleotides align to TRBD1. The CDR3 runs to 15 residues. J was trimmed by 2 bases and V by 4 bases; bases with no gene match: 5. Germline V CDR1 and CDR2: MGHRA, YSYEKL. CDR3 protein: CASSPYGQAYNEQFF. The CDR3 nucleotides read TGCGCCAGCAGCCCTTATGGACAGGCCTACAATGAGCAGTTCTTC.

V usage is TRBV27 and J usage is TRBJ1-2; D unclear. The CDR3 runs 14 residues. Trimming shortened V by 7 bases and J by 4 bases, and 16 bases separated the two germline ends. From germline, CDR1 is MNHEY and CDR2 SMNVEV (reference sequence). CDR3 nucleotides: TGTGCCAGCATGGCGGGTCCGGCTCGCTATGGCTACACCTTC. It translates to CASMAGPARYGYTF.

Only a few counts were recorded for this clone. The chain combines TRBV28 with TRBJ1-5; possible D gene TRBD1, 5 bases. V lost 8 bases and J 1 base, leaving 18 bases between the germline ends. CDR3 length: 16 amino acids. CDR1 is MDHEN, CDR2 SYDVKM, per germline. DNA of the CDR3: TGTGCCAGCCTGGGGGGGGATTACAGGAGCAATCAGCCCCAGCATTTT. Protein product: CASLGGDYRSNQPQHF.

The CDR3 DNA sequence: TGTGCCAGCCAGGACAGGGGTGTGGAAAAACTGTTTTTT. Amino acids: CASQDRGVEKLFF. This sequence joins TRBV5-6 and TRBJ1-4, with 9 bases lining up with TRBD1. This CDR3 is built from 13 residues. Germline V gene lookup returns CDR1 SGHDT and CDR2 YYEEEE. Trimming at V came to 7 bases and at J to 8 bases, leaving 6 bases not matched to a gene.

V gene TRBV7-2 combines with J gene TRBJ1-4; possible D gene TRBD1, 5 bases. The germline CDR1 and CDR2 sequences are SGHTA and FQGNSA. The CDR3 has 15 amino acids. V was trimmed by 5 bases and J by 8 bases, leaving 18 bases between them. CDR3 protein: CASSVSGAREEKLFF. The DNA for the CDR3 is TGTGCCAGCAGCGTTAGTGGGGCGCGGGAGGAAAAACTGTTTTTT.

The CDR3 loop reads CASSPRRGGLYEQYF. The CDR3, as DNA: TGTGCCAGTAGTCCCCGTCGCGGAGGACTCTACGAGCAGTACTTC. This chain uses TRBV19 with TRBJ2-7; D perhaps matches TRBD2 (5 bases). The CDR3 sequence is 15 residues long. Deletions cut 5 bases from V and 3 bases from J, with 17 bases between. Germline CDR1 LNHDA, CDR2 SQIVND (reference sequence). Supplemented by reference TRBV19 and TRBJ2-7, the full variable domain reads DGGITQSPKYLFRKEGQNVTLSCEQNLNHDAMYWYRQDPGQGLRLIYYSQIVNDFQKGDIAEGYSVSREKKESFPLTVTSAQKNPTAFYLCASSPRRGGLYEQYFGPGTRLTVT.

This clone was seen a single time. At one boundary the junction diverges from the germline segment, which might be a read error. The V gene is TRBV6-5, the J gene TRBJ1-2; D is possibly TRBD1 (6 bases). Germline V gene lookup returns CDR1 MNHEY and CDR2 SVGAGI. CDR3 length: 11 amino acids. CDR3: CAVGSGVQSGF. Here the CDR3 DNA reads TGTGCCGTTGGTTCAGGGGTTCAGAGTGGCTTC.

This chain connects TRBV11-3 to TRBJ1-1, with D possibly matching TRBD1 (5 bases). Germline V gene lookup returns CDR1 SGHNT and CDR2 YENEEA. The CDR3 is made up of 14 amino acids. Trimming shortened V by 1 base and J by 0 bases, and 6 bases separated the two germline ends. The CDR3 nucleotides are TGTGCCAGCAGCTTAGCAGGGTTGAACACTGAAGCTTTCTTT. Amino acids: CASSLAGLNTEAFF.

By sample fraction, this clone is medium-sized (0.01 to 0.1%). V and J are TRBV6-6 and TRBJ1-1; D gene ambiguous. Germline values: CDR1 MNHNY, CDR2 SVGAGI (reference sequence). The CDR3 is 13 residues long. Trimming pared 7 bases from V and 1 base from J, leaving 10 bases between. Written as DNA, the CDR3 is TGTGCCAGCACCAGGACTGAGAACACTGAAGCTTTCTTT. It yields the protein CASTRTENTEAFF.

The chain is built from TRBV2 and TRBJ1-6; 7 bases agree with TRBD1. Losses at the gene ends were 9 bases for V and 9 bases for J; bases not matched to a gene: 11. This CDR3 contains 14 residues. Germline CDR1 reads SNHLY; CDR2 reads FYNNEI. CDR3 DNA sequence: TGTGCCAGTAGTATTGGGAGACAGGGTTCACCCCTCCACTTT. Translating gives CASSIGRQGSPLHF.

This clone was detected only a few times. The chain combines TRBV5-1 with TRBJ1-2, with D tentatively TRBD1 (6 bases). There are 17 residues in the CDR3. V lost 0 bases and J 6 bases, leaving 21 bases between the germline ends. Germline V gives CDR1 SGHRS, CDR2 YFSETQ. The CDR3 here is CASSLGKTPTGGHGYTF. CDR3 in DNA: TGCGCCAGCAGCTTGGGGAAAACCCCGACAGGAGGTCATGGCTACACCTTC.

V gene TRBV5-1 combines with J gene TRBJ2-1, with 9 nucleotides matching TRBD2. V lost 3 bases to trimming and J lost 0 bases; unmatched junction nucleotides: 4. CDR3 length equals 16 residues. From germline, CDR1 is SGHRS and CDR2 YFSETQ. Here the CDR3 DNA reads TGCGCCAGCAGCTATCAGCGGGGGGCCTCCTACAATGAGCAGTTCTTC. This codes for CASSYQRGASYNEQFF.